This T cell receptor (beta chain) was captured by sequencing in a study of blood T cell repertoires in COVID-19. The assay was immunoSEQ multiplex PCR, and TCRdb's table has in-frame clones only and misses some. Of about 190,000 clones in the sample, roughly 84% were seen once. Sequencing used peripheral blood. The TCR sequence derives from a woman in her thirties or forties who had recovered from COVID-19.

The CDR3 spells CASSGGTSGTGEQYF. CDR3 coding DNA: TGTGCCAGCAGTGGAGGGACTAGCGGGACCGGCGAGCAGTACTTC. This rearrangement joins TRBV27 to TRBJ2-7; TRBD2 matches at 13 bases. Trimming took 5 bases from V and 6 from J; bases not matched to a gene: 7. Germline CDR1 is MNHEY and CDR2 is SMNVEV (reference sequence). The CDR3 extends over 15 amino acids.